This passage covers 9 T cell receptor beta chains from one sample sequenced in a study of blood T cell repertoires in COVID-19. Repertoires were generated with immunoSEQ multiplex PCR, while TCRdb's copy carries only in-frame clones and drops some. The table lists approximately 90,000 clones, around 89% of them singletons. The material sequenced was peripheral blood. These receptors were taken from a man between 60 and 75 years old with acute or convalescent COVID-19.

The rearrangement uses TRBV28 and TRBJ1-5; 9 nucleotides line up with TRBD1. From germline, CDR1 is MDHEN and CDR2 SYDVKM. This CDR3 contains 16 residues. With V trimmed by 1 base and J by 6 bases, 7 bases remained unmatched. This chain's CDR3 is CASSLSNRGRGQPQHF. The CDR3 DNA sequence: TGTGCCAGCAGTTTATCAAACAGGGGGCGAGGTCAGCCCCAGCATTTT. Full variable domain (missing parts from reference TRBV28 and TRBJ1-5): DVKVTQSSRYLVKRTGEKVFLECVQDMDHENMFWYRQDPGLGLRLIYFSYDVKMKEKGDIPEGYSVSREKKERFSLILESASTNQTSMYLCASSLSNRGRGQPQHFGDGTRLSIL.

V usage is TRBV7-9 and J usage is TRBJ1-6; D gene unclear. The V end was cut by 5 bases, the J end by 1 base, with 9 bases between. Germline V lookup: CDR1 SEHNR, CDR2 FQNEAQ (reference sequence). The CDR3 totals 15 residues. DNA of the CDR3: TGTGCCAGCAGCCCCACTAGTTCCTATAATTCACCCCTCCACTTT. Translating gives CASSPTSSYNSPLHF. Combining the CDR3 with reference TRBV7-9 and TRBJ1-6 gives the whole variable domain DTGVSQNPRHKITKRGQNVTFRCDPISEHNRLYWYRQTLGQGPEFLTYFQNEAQLEKSRLLSDRFSAERPKGSFSTLEIQRTEQGDSAMYLCASSPTSSYNSPLHFGNGTRLTVT.

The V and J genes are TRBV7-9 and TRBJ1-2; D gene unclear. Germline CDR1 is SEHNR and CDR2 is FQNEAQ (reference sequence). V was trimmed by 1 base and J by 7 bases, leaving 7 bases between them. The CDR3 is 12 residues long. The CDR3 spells CASSLDAGGYTF. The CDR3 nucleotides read TGTGCCAGCAGCTTAGATGCGGGTGGCTACACCTTC.

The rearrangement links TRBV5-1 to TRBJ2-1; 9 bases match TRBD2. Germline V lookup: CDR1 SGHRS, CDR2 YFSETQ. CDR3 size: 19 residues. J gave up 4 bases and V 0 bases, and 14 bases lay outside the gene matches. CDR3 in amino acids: CASSLAGSGSTSRYNEQFF. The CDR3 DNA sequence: TGCGCCAGCAGCTTGGCCGGTAGCGGGAGTACGAGTCGATACAATGAGCAGTTCTTC.

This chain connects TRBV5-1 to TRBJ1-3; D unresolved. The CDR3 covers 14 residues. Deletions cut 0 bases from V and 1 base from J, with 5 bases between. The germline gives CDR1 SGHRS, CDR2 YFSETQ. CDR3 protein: CASSLGTSGNTIYF. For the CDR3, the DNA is TGCGCCAGCAGCTTGGGCACTTCTGGAAACACCATATATTTT.

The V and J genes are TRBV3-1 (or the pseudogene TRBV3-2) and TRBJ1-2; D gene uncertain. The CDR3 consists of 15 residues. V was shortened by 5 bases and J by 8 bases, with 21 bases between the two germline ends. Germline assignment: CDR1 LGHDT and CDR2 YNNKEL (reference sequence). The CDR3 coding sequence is TGTGCCAGCAGCAAGGCCGGAGACGGGAGCCGGGGCTACACCTTC. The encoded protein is CASSKAGDGSRGYTF.

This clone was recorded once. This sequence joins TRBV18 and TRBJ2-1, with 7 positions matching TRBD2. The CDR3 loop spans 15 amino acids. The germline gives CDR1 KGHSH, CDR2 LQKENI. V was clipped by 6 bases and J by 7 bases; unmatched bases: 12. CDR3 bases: TGTGCCAGCTCGCGGGGAGCGGGATCTGGAAATGAGCAGTTCTTC. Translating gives CASSRGAGSGNEQFF.

This CDR3 reads CAFRQGSSYEQYF. CDR3 sequence (DNA): TGTGCCTTCAGACAGGGGAGCTCCTACGAGCAGTACTTC. V gene TRBV19 combines with J gene TRBJ2-7; 8 nucleotides match TRBD1. This CDR3 region has 13 residues. The junction had 6 bases not matched to a gene; V was cut back by 11 bases and J by 0 bases. CDR1 and CDR2 (germline): LNHDA, SQIVND (reference sequence). The complete variable domain, with remaining parts taken from reference TRBV19 and TRBJ2-7, reads DGGITQSPKYLFRKEGQNVTLSCEQNLNHDAMYWYRQDPGQGLRLIYYSQIVNDFQKGDIAEGYSVSREKKESFPLTVTSAQKNPTAFYLCAFRQGSSYEQYFGPGTRLTVT.

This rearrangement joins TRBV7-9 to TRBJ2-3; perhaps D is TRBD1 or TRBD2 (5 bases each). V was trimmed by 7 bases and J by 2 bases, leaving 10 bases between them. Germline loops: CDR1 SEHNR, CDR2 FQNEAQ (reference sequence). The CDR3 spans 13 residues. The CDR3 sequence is CASTRGSTDTQYF. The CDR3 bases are TGTGCCAGCACGAGGGGATCCACAGATACGCAGTATTTT.